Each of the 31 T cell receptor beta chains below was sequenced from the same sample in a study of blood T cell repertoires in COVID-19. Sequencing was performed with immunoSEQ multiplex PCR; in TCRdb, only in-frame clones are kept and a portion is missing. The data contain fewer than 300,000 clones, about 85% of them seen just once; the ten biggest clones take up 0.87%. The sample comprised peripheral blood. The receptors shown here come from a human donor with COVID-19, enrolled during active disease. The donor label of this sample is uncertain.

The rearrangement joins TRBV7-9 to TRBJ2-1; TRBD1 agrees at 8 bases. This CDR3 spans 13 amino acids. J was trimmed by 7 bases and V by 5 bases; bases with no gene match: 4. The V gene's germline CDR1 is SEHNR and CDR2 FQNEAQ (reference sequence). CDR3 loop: CASSAGQANEQFF. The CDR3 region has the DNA TGTGCCAGCAGCGCGGGACAGGCGAATGAGCAGTTCTTC.

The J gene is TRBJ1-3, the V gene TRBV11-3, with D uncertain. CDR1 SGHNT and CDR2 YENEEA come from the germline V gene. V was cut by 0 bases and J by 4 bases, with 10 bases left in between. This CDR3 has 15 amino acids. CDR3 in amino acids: CASSLDSVGGNTIYF. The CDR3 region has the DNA TGTGCCAGCAGCTTAGATTCGGTCGGGGGAAACACCATATATTTT.

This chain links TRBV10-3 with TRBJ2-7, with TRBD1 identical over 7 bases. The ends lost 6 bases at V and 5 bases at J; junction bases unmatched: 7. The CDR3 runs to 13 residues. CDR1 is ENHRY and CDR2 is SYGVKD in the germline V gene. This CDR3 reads CAIRGDSTNEQYF. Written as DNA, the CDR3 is TGTGCCATCAGGGGGGACAGTACCAACGAGCAGTACTTC.

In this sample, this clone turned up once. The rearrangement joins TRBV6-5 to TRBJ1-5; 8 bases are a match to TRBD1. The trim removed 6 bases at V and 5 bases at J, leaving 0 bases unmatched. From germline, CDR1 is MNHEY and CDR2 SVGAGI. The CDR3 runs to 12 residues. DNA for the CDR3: TGTGCCAGCAGGGACAGGGATCAGCCCCAGCATTTT. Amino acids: CASRDRDQPQHF.

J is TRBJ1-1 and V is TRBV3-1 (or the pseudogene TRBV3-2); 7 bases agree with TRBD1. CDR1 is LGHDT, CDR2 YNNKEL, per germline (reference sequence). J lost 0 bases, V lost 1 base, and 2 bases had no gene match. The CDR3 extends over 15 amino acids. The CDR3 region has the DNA TGTGCCAGCAGCCAAGGTGGACAGGTGAACACTGAAGCTTTCTTT. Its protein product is CASSQGGQVNTEAFF.

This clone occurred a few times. CDR3 in amino acids: CASSLRGNYGYTF. The CDR3 coding sequence is TGTGCCAGCAGTTTACGGGGGAACTATGGCTACACCTTC. This rearrangement joins TRBV27 to TRBJ1-2; D is possibly TRBD1 (5 bases). Trimming removed 2 bases from V and 2 bases from J, with 6 bases in between. This CDR3 is 13 amino acids long. Germline CDR1 and CDR2: MNHEY and SMNVEV (reference sequence).

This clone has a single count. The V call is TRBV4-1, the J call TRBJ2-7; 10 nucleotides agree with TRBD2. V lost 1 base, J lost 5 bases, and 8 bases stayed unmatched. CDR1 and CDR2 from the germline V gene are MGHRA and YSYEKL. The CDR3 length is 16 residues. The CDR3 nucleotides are TGCGCCAGCAGCCAAGCAGTCAGCGGGAGGGTCCACGAGCAGTACTTC. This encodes CASSQAVSGRVHEQYF.

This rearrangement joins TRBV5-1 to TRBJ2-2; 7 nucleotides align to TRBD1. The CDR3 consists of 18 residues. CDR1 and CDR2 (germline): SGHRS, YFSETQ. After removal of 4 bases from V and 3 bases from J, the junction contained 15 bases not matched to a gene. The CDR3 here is CASSLEPPGQFDTGELFF. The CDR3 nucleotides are TGCGCCAGCAGCCTAGAACCTCCGGGACAGTTCGACACCGGGGAGCTGTTTTTT.

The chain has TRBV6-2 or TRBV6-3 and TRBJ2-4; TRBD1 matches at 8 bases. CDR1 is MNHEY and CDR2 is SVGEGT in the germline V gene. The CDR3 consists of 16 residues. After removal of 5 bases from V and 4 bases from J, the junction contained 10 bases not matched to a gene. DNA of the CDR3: TGTGCCAGCAGTCCCCACTCCCGGACAGGGAAAAACATTCAGTACTTC. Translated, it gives CASSPHSRTGKNIQYF.

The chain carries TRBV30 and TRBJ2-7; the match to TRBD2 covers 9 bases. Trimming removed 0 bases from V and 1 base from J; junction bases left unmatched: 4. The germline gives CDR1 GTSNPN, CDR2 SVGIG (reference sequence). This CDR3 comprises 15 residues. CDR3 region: CAWSVTSGLSYEQYF. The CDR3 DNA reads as TGTGCCTGGAGTGTTACTAGCGGGTTGTCCTACGAGCAGTACTTC. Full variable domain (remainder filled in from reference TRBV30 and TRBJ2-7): SQTIHQWPATLVQPVGSPLSLECTVEGTSNPNLYWYRQAAGRGLQLLFYSVGIGQISSEVPQNLSASRPQDRQFILSSKKLLLSDSGFYLCAWSVTSGLSYEQYFGPGTRLTVT.

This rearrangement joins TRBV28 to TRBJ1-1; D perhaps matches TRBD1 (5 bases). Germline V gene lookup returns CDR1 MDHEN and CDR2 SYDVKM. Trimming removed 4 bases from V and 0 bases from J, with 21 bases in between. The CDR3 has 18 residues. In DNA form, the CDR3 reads TGTGCCAGCAGTTCGGTCGTACAGGCCCGCCTTATGAACACTGAAGCTTTCTTT. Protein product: CASSSVVQARLMNTEAFF.

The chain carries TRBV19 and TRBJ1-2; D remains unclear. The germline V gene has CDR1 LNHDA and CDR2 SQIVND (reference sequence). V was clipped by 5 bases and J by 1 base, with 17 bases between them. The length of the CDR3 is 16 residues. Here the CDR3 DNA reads TGTGCCAGTAGTTCCCAGGACGGACTTGGTAACTATGGCTACACCTTC. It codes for CASSSQDGLGNYGYTF.

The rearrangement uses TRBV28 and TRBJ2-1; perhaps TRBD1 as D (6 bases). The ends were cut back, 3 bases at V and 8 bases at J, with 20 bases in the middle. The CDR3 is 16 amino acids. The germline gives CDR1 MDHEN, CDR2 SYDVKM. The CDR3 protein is CASSFSTSYRVDEQFF. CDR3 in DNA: TGTGCCAGCAGTTTCTCAACCTCCTACAGGGTCGATGAGCAGTTCTTC. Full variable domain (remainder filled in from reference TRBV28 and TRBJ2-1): DVKVTQSSRYLVKRTGEKVFLECVQDMDHENMFWYRQDPGLGLRLIYFSYDVKMKEKGDIPEGYSVSREKKERFSLILESASTNQTSMYLCASSFSTSYRVDEQFFGPGTRLTVL.

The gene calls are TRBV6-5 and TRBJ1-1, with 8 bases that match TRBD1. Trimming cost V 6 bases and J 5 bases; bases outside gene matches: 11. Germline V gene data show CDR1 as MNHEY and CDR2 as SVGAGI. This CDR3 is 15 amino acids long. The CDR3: CASSQNDRQGTEAFF. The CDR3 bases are TGTGCCAGCAGCCAAAACGACCGACAGGGGACTGAAGCTTTCTTT.

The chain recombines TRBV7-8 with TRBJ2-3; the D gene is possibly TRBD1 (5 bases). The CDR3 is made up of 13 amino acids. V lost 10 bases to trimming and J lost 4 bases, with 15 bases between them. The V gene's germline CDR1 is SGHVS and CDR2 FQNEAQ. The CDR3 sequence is CATSGFTPDTQYF. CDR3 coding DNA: TGTGCCACCTCAGGGTTCACCCCAGATACGCAGTATTTT.

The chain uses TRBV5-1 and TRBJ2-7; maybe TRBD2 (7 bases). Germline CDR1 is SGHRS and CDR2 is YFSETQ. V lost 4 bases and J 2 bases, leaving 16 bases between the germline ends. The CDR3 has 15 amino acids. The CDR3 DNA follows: TGCGCCAGCAGCCCGGAGGGGGGGTATACCTACGAGCAGTACTTC. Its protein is CASSPEGGYTYEQYF.

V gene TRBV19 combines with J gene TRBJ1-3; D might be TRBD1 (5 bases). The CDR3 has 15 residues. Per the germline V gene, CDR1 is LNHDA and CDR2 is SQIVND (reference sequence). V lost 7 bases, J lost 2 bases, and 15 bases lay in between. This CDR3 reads CASTFNGGAGNTIYF. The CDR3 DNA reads TGTGCCAGTACCTTCAACGGGGGGGCTGGAAACACCATATATTTT.

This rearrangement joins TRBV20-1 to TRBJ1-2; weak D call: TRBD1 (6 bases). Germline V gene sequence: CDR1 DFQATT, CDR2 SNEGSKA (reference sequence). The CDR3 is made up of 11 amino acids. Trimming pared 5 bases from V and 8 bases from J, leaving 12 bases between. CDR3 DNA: TGCAGTGCTCGGGACATGCTGGGCTACACCTTC. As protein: CSARDMLGYTF.

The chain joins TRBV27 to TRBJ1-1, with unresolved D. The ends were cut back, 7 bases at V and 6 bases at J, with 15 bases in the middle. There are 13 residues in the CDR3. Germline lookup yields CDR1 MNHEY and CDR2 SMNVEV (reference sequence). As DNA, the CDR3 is TGTGCCAGCAAGATGCTCCAGCGAGCTGAAGCTTTCTTT. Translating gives CASKMLQRAEAFF.

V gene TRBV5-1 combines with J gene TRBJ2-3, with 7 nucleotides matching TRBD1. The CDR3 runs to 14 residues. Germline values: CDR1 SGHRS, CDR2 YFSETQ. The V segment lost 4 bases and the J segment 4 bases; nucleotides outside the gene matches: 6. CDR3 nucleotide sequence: TGCGCCAGCAGCATACGGACAGGTTCAGATACGCAGTATTTT. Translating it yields CASSIRTGSDTQYF.

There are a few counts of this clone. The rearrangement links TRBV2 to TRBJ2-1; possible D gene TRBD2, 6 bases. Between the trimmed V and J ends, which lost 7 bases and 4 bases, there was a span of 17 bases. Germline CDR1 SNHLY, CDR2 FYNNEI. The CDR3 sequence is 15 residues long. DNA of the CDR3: TGTGCCAGCACCACGACTAGAATGACTTACAATGAGCAGTTCTTC. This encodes CASTTTRMTYNEQFF.

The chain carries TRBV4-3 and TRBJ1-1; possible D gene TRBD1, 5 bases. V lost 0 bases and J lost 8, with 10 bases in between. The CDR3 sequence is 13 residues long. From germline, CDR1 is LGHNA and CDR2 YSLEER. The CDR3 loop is CASSQDQGREAFF. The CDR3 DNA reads TGCGCCAGCAGCCAAGATCAGGGCAGAGAAGCTTTCTTT.

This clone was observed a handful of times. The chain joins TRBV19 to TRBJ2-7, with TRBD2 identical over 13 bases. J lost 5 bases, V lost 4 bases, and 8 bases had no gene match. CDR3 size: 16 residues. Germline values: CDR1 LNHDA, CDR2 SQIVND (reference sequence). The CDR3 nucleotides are TGTGCCAGTAGTACCAGATCACTAGCGGGAGGGGACGAGCAGTACTTC. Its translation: CASSTRSLAGGDEQYF.

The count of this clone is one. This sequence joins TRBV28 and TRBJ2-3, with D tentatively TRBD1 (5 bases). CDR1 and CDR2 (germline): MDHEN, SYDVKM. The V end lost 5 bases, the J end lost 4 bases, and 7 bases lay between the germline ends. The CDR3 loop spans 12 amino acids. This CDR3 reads CASSTRADTQYF. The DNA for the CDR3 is TGTGCCAGCAGTACCAGGGCAGATACGCAGTATTTT. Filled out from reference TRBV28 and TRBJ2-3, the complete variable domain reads DVKVTQSSRYLVKRTGEKVFLECVQDMDHENMFWYRQDPGLGLRLIYFSYDVKMKEKGDIPEGYSVSREKKERFSLILESASTNQTSMYLCASSTRADTQYFGPGTRLTVL.

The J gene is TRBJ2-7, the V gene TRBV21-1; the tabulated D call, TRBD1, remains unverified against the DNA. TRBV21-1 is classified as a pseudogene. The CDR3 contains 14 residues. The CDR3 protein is CASSKEGRGREQYF. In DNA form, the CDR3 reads TGTGCCAGCAGCAAAGAAGGCAGGGGTAGGGAGCAGTACTTC.

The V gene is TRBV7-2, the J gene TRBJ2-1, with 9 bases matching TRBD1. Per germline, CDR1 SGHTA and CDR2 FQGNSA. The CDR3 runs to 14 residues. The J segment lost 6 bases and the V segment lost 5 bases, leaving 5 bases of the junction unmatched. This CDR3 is CASSPRTGVNEQFF. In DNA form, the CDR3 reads TGTGCCAGCAGCCCTCGGACAGGGGTCAATGAGCAGTTCTTC.

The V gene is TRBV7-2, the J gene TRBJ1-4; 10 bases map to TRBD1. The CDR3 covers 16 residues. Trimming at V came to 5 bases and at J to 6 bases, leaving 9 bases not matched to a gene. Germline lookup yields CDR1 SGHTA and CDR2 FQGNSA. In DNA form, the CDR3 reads TGTGCCAGCAGCCCGCAGCCGACAGGGGGCTATGAAAAACTGTTTTTT. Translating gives CASSPQPTGGYEKLFF.

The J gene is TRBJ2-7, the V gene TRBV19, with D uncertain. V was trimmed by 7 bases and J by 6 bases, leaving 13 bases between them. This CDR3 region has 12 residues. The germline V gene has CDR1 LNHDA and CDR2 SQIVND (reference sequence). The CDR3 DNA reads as TGTGCCAGTACTGGCGGTCACGGCGAGCAGTACTTC. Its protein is CASTGGHGEQYF.

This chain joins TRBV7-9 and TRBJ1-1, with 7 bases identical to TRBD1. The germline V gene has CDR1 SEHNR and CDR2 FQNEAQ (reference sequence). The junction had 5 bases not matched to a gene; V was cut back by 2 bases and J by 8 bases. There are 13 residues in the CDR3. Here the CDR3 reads CASSLLEQGEAFF. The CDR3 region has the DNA TGTGCCAGCAGCTTATTGGAACAGGGGGAAGCTTTCTTT.

CDR3 protein: CASTPPGGNTEAFF. The CDR3 region has the DNA TGTGCCAGTACCCCACCTGGAGGGAACACTGAAGCTTTCTTT. The V gene is TRBV19, the J gene TRBJ1-1; D not resolved. There are 14 residues in the CDR3. Germline CDR1 is LNHDA and CDR2 is SQIVND (reference sequence). V was trimmed by 7 bases and J by 1 base, leaving 13 bases between them.

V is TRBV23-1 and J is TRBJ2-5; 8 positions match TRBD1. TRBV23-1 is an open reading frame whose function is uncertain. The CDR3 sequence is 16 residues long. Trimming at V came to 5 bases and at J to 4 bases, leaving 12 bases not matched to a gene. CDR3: CASSFNSDRVPETQYF. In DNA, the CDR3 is TGCGCCAGCAGTTTTAACTCGGACAGGGTTCCAGAGACCCAGTACTTC.